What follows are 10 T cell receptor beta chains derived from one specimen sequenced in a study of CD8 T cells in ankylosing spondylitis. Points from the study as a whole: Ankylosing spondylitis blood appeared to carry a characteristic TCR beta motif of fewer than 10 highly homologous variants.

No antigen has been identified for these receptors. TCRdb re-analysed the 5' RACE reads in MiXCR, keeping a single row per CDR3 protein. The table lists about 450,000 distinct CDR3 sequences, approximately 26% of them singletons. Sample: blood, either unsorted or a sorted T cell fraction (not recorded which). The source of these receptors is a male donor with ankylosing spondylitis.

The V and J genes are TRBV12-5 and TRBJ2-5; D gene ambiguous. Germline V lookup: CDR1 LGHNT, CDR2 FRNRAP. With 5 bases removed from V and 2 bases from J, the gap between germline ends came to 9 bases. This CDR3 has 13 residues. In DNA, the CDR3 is TGTGCTAGTGGTCGGCGCGCTCAAGAGACCCAGTACTTC. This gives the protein CASGRRAQETQYF.

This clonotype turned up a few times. CDR3 residues: CASSSEPAPTGELFF. In DNA, the CDR3 is TGTGCCAGCAGTTCGGAACCCGCGCCTACCGGGGAGCTGTTTTTT. This sequence joins TRBV27 and TRBJ2-2; no clear D gene. Trimming removed 4 bases at V and 5 bases at J, with 14 bases between. Germline V CDR1 and CDR2: MNHEY, SMNVEV (reference sequence). CDR3 length: 15 residues.

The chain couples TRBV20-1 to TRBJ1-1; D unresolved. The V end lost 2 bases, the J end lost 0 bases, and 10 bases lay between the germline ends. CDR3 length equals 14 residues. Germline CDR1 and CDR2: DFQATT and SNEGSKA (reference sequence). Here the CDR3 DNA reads TGCAGTGCTAGATTGCCGACGGTGAACACTGAAGCTTTCTTT. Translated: CSARLPTVNTEAFF.

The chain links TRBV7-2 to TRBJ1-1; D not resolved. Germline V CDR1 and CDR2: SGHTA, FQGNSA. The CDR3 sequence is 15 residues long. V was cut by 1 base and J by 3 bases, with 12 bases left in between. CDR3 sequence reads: CASSLVGVGYTEAFF. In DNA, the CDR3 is TGTGCCAGCAGCTTAGTTGGGGTTGGGTACACTGAAGCTTTCTTT. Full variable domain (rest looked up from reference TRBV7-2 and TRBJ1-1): GAGVSQSPSNKVTEKGKDVELRCDPISGHTALYWYRQSLGQGLEFLIYFQGNSAPDKSGLPSDRFSAERTGGSVSTLTIQRTQQEDSAVYLCASSLVGVGYTEAFFGQGTRLTVV.

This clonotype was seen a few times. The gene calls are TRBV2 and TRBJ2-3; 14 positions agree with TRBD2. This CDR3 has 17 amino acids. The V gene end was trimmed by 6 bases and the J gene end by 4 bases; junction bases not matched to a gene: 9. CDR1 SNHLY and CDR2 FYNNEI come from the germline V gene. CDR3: CASSQLPGLAGADTQYF. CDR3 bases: TGTGCCAGCAGCCAGTTACCGGGACTAGCGGGAGCAGATACGCAGTATTTT.

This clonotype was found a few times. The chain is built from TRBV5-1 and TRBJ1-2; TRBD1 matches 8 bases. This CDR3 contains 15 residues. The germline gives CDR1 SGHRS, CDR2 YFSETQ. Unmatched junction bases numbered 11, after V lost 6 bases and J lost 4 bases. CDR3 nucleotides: TGCGCCAGCACCAACGGACAGGGAGATAGCTATGGCTACACCTTC. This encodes CASTNGQGDSYGYTF.

The CDR3 loop reads CSAPSSADTQYF. CDR3 in DNA: TGCAGTGCCCCGTCCAGCGCAGATACGCAGTATTTT. The rearrangement joins TRBV20-1 to TRBJ2-3, with D unresolved. Germline CDR1 and CDR2: DFQATT and SNEGSKA (reference sequence). Trimming left V 6 bases short and J 4 bases short, with 11 bases between. The CDR3 consists of 12 residues.

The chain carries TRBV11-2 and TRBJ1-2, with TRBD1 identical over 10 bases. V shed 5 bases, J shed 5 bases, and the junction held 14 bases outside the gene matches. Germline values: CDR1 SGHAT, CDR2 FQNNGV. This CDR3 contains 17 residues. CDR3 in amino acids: CASSPLFDRGRKYGYTF. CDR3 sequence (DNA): TGTGCCAGCAGCCCCCTCTTCGACAGGGGGCGGAAGTATGGCTACACCTTC.

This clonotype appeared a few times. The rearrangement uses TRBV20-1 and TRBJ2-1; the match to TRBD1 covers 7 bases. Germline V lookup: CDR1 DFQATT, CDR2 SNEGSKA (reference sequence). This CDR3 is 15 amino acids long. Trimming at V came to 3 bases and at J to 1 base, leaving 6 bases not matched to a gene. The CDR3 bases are TGCAGTGCTAGCGGCAGGGGGAATTCCTACAATGAGCAGTTCTTC. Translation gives CSASGRGNSYNEQFF.

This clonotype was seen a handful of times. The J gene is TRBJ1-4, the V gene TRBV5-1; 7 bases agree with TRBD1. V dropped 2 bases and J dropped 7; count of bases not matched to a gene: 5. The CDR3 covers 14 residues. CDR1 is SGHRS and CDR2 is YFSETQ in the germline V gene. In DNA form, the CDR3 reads TGCGCCAGCAGCTTAGGCACAGGGGCTGAAAAACTGTTTTTT. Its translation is CASSLGTGAEKLFF.